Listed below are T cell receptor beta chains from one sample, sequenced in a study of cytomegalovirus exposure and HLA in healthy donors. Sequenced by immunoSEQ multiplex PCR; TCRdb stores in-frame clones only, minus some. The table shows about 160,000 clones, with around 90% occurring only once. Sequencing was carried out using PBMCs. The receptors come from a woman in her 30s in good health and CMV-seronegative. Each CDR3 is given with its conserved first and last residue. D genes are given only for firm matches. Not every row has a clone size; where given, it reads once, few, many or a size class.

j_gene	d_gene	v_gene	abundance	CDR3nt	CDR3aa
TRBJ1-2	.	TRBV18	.	TGTGCCAGCAGATCGGACAGCCCCCGGTATGGCTACACCTTC	CASRSDSPRYGYTF
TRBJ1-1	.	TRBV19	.	TGTGCCAGTAGTATCTCACAGGGTGGCACTGAAGCTTTCTTT	CASSISQGGTEAFF
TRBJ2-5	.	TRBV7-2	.	TGTGCCAGCAGCTTACCGGGACTTAGGACCCAGTACTTC	CASSLPGLRTQYF
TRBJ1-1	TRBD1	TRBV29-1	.	TGCAGCGGTGGACAGGGTCCACCTCAAGCTGAAGCTTTCTTT	CSGGQGPPQAEAFF
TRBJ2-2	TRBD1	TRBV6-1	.	TGTGCCAGCAGTGAACTGCCACCCGGGACAGCGAACACCGGGGAGCTGTTTTTT	CASSELPPGTANTGELFF
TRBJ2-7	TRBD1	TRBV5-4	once	TGTGCCAGCAGCTTGGAGGGGGCCCTCGACGAGCAGTACTTC	CASSLEGALDEQYF
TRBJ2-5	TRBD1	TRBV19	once	TGTGCCAGTAGTATAGCTACGGACAGGGGTGTGCAAGAGACCCAGTACTTC	CASSIATDRGVQETQYF
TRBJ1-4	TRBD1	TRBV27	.	TGTGCCAGCAGTGCCACCAGGGGGTTCGACGAAAAACTGTTTTTT	CASSATRGFDEKLFF
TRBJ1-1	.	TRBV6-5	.	TGTGCCAGCAGTTACTCGATTGGCACCTTGAACACTGAAGCTTTCTTT	CASSYSIGTLNTEAFF
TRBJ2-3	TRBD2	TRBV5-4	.	TGTGCCAGCACCGGAGCGGGAGGGCCAGATACGCAGTATTTT	CASTGAGGPDTQYF
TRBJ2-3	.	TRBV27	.	TGTGCCAGCAGTCCCCTCTTCACAGATACGCAGTATTTT	CASSPLFTDTQYF
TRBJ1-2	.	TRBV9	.	TGTGCCATCGGCCATTTGGGGGCCAACTATGGCTACACCTTC	CAIGHLGANYGYTF
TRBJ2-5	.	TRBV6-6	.	TGTGCCACCCGCCAGGGCATGAAAGAGACCCAGTACTTC	CATRQGMKETQYF
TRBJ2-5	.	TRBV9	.	TGTGCCAGCAGCGTAGCTGGGTTTTCGGGTGGAGAGACCCAGTACTTC	CASSVAGFSGGETQYF
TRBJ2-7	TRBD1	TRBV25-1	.	TGTGCCAGCAGTGAATGGGGACAGGACCCAGAGCAGTACTTC	CASSEWGQDPEQYF
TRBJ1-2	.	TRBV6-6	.	TGTGCCAGCAGTTACCCCGACACCCGCTATGGCTACACCTTC	CASSYPDTRYGYTF
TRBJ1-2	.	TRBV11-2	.	TGTGCCAGCAGCCCTGACAGACTAGCTAACTATGGCTACACCTTC	CASSPDRLANYGYTF
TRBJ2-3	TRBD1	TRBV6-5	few	TGTGCCAGCAGTTACCCGACAGGGGGGACAGATACGCAGTATTTT	CASSYPTGGTDTQYF
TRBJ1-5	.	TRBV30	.	TGTGCCTGGAGTGAGCGGAGGGGGGGTCCCGGCAATCAGCCCCAGCATTTT	CAWSERRGGPGNQPQHF
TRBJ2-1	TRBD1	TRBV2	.	TGTGCCAGTATCCCGGGACAGGGTCGCAATGAGCAGTTCTTC	CASIPGQGRNEQFF
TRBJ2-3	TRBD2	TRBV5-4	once	TGTGCCAGCAGCTTAATCCTAGCGGGAGGGCCGACAGATACGCAGTATTTT	CASSLILAGGPTDTQYF
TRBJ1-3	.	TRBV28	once	TGTGCCAGCAGGTACAGGTCTGGAAACACCATATATTTT	CASRYRSGNTIYF
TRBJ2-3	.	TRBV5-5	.	TGTGCCAGCAGCTATCGGACAGATGGAACAGATACGCAGTATTTT	CASSYRTDGTDTQYF
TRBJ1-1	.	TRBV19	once	TGTGCCAGCCGGGCGGGGGGGGCGCGGGGCACTGAAGCTTTCTTT	CASRAGGARGTEAFF
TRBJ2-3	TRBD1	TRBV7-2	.	TGTGCCAGCAGCCCCCGGACAGGGACCGATACGCAGTATTTT	CASSPRTGTDTQYF
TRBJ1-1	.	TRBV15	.	TGTGCCACCAGCAGAGTGCTCAGGGCGATGAACACTGAAGCTTTCTTT	CATSRVLRAMNTEAFF
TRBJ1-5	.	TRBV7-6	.	TGTGCCAGCAGCTTAGCGGGGTTTGGGGGGAATCAGCCCCAGCATTTT	CASSLAGFGGNQPQHF
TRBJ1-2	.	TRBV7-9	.	TGTGCCAGCAGCTTATGGGCTGCCGGCTACACCTTC	CASSLWAAGYTF
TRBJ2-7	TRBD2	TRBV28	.	TGTGCCAGCAGAGTGGGTGGGGGGGGAAGCTACGAGCAGTACTTC	CASRVGGGGSYEQYF
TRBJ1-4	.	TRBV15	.	TGTGCCACCAGCAGAGGAGGGCTCGAAAAACTGTTTTTT	CATSRGGLEKLFF